The 28 T cell receptor beta chains listed next were all sequenced from one sample in a study of OX40 agonist ivuxolimab in advanced cancers. Generated by immunoSEQ multiplex PCR, the TCRdb table keeps only in-frame clones and is missing some. The table shows fewer than 85,000 clones, with about 82% occurring only once. Sequencing used CD4+ or CD8+ T cells sorted from blood, obtained in a trial of the OX40 agonist ivuxolimab. These receptors originate from an adult with an advanced solid tumor such as melanoma, head and neck, liver or kidney cancer.

This clone was seen only once. V gene TRBV6-5 combines with J gene TRBJ1-6; no definite D call. The ends were cut back, 5 bases at V and 10 bases at J, with 18 bases in the middle. Germline V CDR1 and CDR2: MNHEY, SVGAGI. The CDR3 totals 15 residues. CDR3 residues: CASSPRAGLGSPLHF. DNA for the CDR3: TGTGCCAGCAGTCCCAGAGCCGGATTAGGGTCACCCCTCCACTTT.

The chain couples TRBV11-1 to TRBJ2-1; possible D gene TRBD2, 6 bases. Germline V gene sequence: CDR1 SGHAT, CDR2 FQDESV (reference sequence). Trimming removed 1 base at V and 4 bases at J, with 17 bases between. This CDR3 has 17 residues. The CDR3 bases are TGTGCCAGCAGCTTAGTTGGGGGACTTTCTTTTTACAATGAGCAGTTCTTC. It yields the protein CASSLVGGLSFYNEQFF.

The J gene is TRBJ2-7, the V gene TRBV30; D call uncertain. The germline V gene has CDR1 GTSNPN and CDR2 SVGIG (reference sequence). The CDR3 sequence is 12 residues long. Trimming stripped 0 bases from V and 0 bases from J, with 3 bases between. CDR3 sequence reads: CAWSVFSYEQYF. CDR3 sequence (DNA): TGTGCCTGGAGTGTGTTCTCCTACGAGCAGTACTTC. Full variable domain (rest looked up from reference TRBV30 and TRBJ2-7): SQTIHQWPATLVQPVGSPLSLECTVEGTSNPNLYWYRQAAGRGLQLLFYSVGIGQISSEVPQNLSASRPQDRQFILSSKKLLLSDSGFYLCAWSVFSYEQYFGPGTRLTVT.

This chain joins TRBV7-8 and TRBJ1-3, with D possibly being TRBD1 (6 bases). CDR3 size: 14 residues. Trimming took 3 bases from V and 5 from J, leaving 11 bases between them. Germline loops: CDR1 SGHVS, CDR2 FQNEAQ. CDR3 region: CASSFGGGRNTIYF. The CDR3 DNA reads as TGTGCCAGCAGCTTCGGAGGGGGACGAAACACCATATATTTT.

The chain carries TRBV23-1 and TRBJ1-1; no clear D. TRBV23-1 is an open reading frame whose function is uncertain. CDR3 length equals 14 residues. Trimming stripped 6 bases from V and 1 base from J, with 12 bases between. CDR3 DNA: TGCGCCAGCAGAACGATCTTGGGGAACACTGAAGCTTTCTTT. This codes for CASRTILGNTEAFF.

This chain links TRBV9 with TRBJ2-2; no reliable D call. V lost 6 bases and J lost 2, with 17 bases in between. Germline V gene lookup returns CDR1 SGDLS and CDR2 YYNGEE. CDR3 length: 16 residues. The chain's CDR3 is CASNRADLANTGELFF. CDR3 nucleotide sequence: TGTGCCAGCAACCGGGCGGATCTGGCAAACACCGGGGAGCTGTTTTTT.

The chain is built from TRBV28 and TRBJ2-7; 7 positions agree with TRBD1. This CDR3 comprises 15 residues. J was trimmed by 0 bases and V by 6 bases; bases with no gene match: 8. The germline V gene has CDR1 MDHEN and CDR2 SYDVKM. The CDR3 protein is CASRPRDSLSYEQYF. The DNA for the CDR3 is TGTGCCAGCAGACCCAGGGACAGCCTCTCCTACGAGCAGTACTTC.

The V gene is TRBV7-3, the J gene TRBJ2-3; 7 bases map to TRBD1. Germline loops: CDR1 SGHTA, CDR2 FQGTGA. Trimming cost V 0 bases and J 3 bases; bases outside gene matches: 0. This CDR3 has 14 residues. CDR3 nucleotides: TGTGCCAGCAGCTTAACACAGGGGACAGATACGCAGTATTTT. This encodes CASSLTQGTDTQYF.

This clone was seen once. This chain joins TRBV4-2 and TRBJ1-2; 8 nucleotides agree with TRBD1. V was clipped by 0 bases and J by 0 bases; unmatched bases: 6. In germline, CDR1 is LGHNA, CDR2 YNFKEQ. This CDR3 is built from 17 residues. CDR3 sequence: CASSQDTTGASNYGYTF. The CDR3 DNA is TGTGCCAGCAGCCAAGATACGACAGGGGCGTCTAACTATGGCTACACCTTC.

The table lists this clone with a count of one. The chain combines TRBV19 with TRBJ1-1; D is possibly TRBD1 (6 bases). V lost 4 bases and J 0 bases, leaving 12 bases between the germline ends. Germline V CDR1 and CDR2: LNHDA, SQIVND (reference sequence). This CDR3 has 15 amino acids. The CDR3 DNA follows: TGTGCCAGTAGTACCCAGGACAGCTTGAACACTGAAGCTTTCTTT. Translating gives CASSTQDSLNTEAFF.

The rearrangement joins TRBV11-2 to TRBJ1-1, with D possibly matching TRBD1 (6 bases). V was shortened by 6 bases and J by 2 bases, with 16 bases between the two germline ends. Germline V lookup: CDR1 SGHAT, CDR2 FQNNGV. CDR3 length: 15 residues. CDR3 bases: TGTGCCAGCAGATCCCAGTTAGGGGGTAACACTGAAGCTTTCTTT. Protein: CASRSQLGGNTEAFF.

This chain joins TRBV5-1 and TRBJ2-1; TRBD2 agrees at 12 bases. Looked up from germline, CDR1 is SGHRS and CDR2 is YFSETQ. This CDR3 contains 17 residues. V was pared by 4 bases and J by 5 bases, with 10 bases of the junction left unmatched. CDR3 in DNA: TGCGCCAGCAGCCTAAACTACGGACTAGCGGGAAACAATGAGCAGTTCTTC. It codes for CASSLNYGLAGNNEQFF.

This clone was observed a few times. The V gene is TRBV14, the J gene TRBJ1-6; 11 bases line up with TRBD1. The V gene end was trimmed by 1 base and the J gene end by 9 bases; junction bases not matched to a gene: 2. Germline-derived CDR1 and CDR2 are SGHDN and FVKESK. There are 15 residues in the CDR3. The CDR3 region has the DNA TGTGCCAGCAGCCAAGCGGGACAGGGGGGTTCACCCCTCCACTTT. Amino acid sequence: CASSQAGQGGSPLHF.

The chain is built from TRBV11-3 and TRBJ2-3; the D is unclear. CDR3 length equals 13 residues. Germline CDR1 reads SGHNT; CDR2 reads YENEEA. V was trimmed by 5 bases and J by 4 bases, leaving 10 bases between them. CDR3 residues: CASSPTGADTQYF. The CDR3 DNA is TGTGCCAGCAGCCCCACCGGAGCAGATACGCAGTATTTT.

The rearrangement joins TRBV18 to TRBJ1-1; no clear D. Trimming took 6 bases from V and 4 from J, leaving 12 bases between them. This CDR3 has 13 residues. CDR1 and CDR2 from the germline V gene are KGHSH and LQKENI. Here the CDR3 reads CASSSGPPTEAFF. CDR3 nucleotides: TGTGCCAGCTCCTCGGGCCCCCCCACTGAAGCTTTCTTT.

The V call is TRBV7-3, the J call TRBJ1-1, with no clear D. Deletions cut 1 base from V and 5 bases from J, with 8 bases between. The CDR3 sequence is 13 residues long. Per germline, CDR1 SGHTA and CDR2 FQGTGA. CDR3 nucleotide sequence: TGTGCCAGCAGCTTAAGGAGGGAGACTGAAGCTTTCTTT. This gives the protein CASSLRRETEAFF.

The chain couples TRBV7-9 to TRBJ2-3; 10 nucleotides match TRBD1. The CDR3 has 15 amino acids. The junction had 10 bases not matched to a gene; V was cut back by 5 bases and J by 8 bases. The germline CDR1 and CDR2 sequences are SEHNR and FQNEAQ (reference sequence). The CDR3 is CASSLTGGGSGTQYF. CDR3 bases: TGTGCCAGCAGCCTGACAGGGGGCGGGTCGGGTACGCAGTATTTT.

This clone has more than one count but fewer than ten. The V and J genes are TRBV15 and TRBJ2-5, with D possibly matching TRBD2 (5 bases). The CDR3 spans 16 residues. CDR1 is LNHNV and CDR2 is YYDKDF in the germline V gene (reference sequence). Trimming cost V 8 bases and J 2 bases, with 21 bases left between them. CDR3 loop: CATQFETAGVQETQYF. In DNA, the CDR3 is TGTGCCACCCAGTTTGAAACGGCCGGGGTTCAAGAGACCCAGTACTTC.

The DNA for the CDR3 is TGTGCCAGCAGCGTAGCCGCAGGAAGGGACTATGGCTACACCTTC. Its translation: CASSVAAGRDYGYTF. V is TRBV9 and J is TRBJ1-2; the D is unclear. The CDR3 extends over 15 amino acids. CDR1 is SGDLS, CDR2 YYNGEE, per germline. V lost 0 bases and J lost 3, with 12 bases in between.

The rearrangement uses TRBV6-5 and TRBJ1-6; D remains unclear. Trimming left V 5 bases short and J 10 bases short, with 15 bases between. Germline V CDR1 and CDR2: MNHEY, SVGAGI. CDR3 length equals 14 residues. Here the CDR3 DNA reads TGTGCCAGCAGTGCCTCTAGGATTGGATCACCCCTCCACTTT. Its protein is CASSASRIGSPLHF.

The chain uses TRBV28 and TRBJ1-6; maybe TRBD1 (6 bases). The CDR3 extends over 14 amino acids. Trimming removed 6 bases at V and 9 bases at J, with 15 bases between. In germline, CDR1 is MDHEN, CDR2 SYDVKM. The CDR3 region is CASRGETGFSPLHF. In nucleotides, the CDR3 is TGTGCCAGCAGGGGAGAGACAGGTTTTTCACCCCTCCACTTT.

V is TRBV7-3 and J is TRBJ2-1; 11 nucleotides agree with TRBD2. The V segment lost 5 bases and the J segment 4 bases; nucleotides outside the gene matches: 7. The germline gives CDR1 SGHTA, CDR2 FQGTGA. The CDR3 has 16 residues. The chain's CDR3 is CASSTTGTSGYNEQFF. The CDR3 coding sequence is TGTGCCAGCAGCACCACCGGGACTAGCGGTTACAATGAGCAGTTCTTC.

This chain links TRBV5-1 with TRBJ2-3, with TRBD2 matching 8 bases. The V segment lost 3 bases and the J segment 6 bases; nucleotides outside the gene matches: 6. The CDR3 consists of 14 residues. Germline V gives CDR1 SGHRS, CDR2 YFSETQ. CDR3 sequence (DNA): TGCGCCAGCAGCTCCGGACTAGCTGTGGATACGCAGTATTTT. This encodes CASSSGLAVDTQYF.

The chain is built from TRBV2 and TRBJ2-7; 12 bases are a match to TRBD1. Germline V gene data show CDR1 as SNHLY and CDR2 as FYNNEI. The CDR3 sequence is 20 residues long. V lost 2 bases, J lost 0 bases, and 14 bases stayed unmatched. The CDR3 bases are TGTGCCAGCAGTGAACCAAGTACAGGGGGGACAGGGGGCCTCTCCTACGAGCAGTACTTC. Protein product: CASSEPSTGGTGGLSYEQYF. Looking up the rest from reference TRBV2 and TRBJ2-7 gives the full variable domain: EPEVTQTPSHQVTQMGQEVILRCVPISNHLYFYWYRQILGQKVEFLVSFYNNEISEKSEIFDDQFSVERPDGSNFTLKIRSTKLEDSAMYFCASSEPSTGGTGGLSYEQYFGPGTRLTVT.

The chain is built from TRBV7-3 and TRBJ1-1; D is perhaps TRBD1 (5 bases). Germline V lookup: CDR1 SGHTA, CDR2 FQGTGA. This CDR3 comprises 13 residues. Trimming left V 3 bases short and J 3 bases short, with 8 bases between. The CDR3 DNA follows: TGTGCCAGCAGCTTTACAGGTTACACTGAAGCTTTCTTT. Translation: CASSFTGYTEAFF.

The sample holds one count of this clone. This sequence joins TRBV6-1 and TRBJ1-2; D is undetermined. Germline V lookup: CDR1 MNHNS, CDR2 SASEGT. The V and J ends lost 2 bases and 1 base respectively, with 11 bases between them. This CDR3 region has 15 residues. The CDR3 DNA reads TGTGCCAGCAGTGAAAGGGCAGGCAATAACTATGGCTACACCTTC. It codes for CASSERAGNNYGYTF.

V gene TRBV7-2 combines with J gene TRBJ1-3; D gene uncertain. The CDR3 loop spans 15 amino acids. Deletions cut 5 bases from V and 2 bases from J, with 13 bases between. Germline V gene sequence: CDR1 SGHTA, CDR2 FQGNSA. CDR3 in amino acids: CASSQSGGPGNTIYF. CDR3 coding DNA: TGTGCCAGCAGCCAATCTGGAGGGCCTGGAAACACCATATATTTT.

V is TRBV6-4 and J is TRBJ2-1; 9 bases map to TRBD2. The CDR3 totals 15 residues. CDR1 and CDR2 (germline): MRHNA, SNTAGT. V dropped 6 bases and J dropped 5; count of bases not matched to a gene: 8. CDR3 nucleotides: TGTGCCAGCAGCCTTTTAGCGGGAGCGCACAATGAGCAGTTCTTC. Protein sequence: CASSLLAGAHNEQFF.